In its sample, the clone carrying this T cell receptor beta chain was seen many times. This sample stems from a study of Graves' ophthalmopathy and Graves' hyperthyroidism. Trimming cost V 8 bases and J 3 bases, with 17 bases left between them. This CDR3 comprises 13 residues. Germline CDR1 DFQATT, CDR2 SNEGSKA (reference sequence). Donors with ophthalmopathy: moderate-to-severe activity, CAS ≥3, NOSPECS ≥4, duration under 3 months. None of the included patients had other autoimmune diseases, uncontrolled infections, pregnancy or lactation, as these led to exclusion. RNA transcripts were the template, and TCR beta CDR3 regions were amplified from them. First-round RT-PCR employed HTBI primers, with a second-round multiplex PCR after it. One entry per CDR3 protein, called by TCRdb with MiXCR from the multiplex PCR reads. This repertoire shows about 740,000 distinct CDR3 sequences, around 40% found once; its top ten account for less than 55%.

The chain joins TRBV20-1 to TRBJ2-7; D may match TRBD1 or TRBD2 (6 bases each). Sample: peripheral blood. The clonotype comes from an adult man with Graves' ophthalmopathy. The CDR3, as DNA: TGCAGTACCAGGGGTGGAGGGGGCTACGAGCAGTACTTC. Translated: CSTRGGGGYEQYF.